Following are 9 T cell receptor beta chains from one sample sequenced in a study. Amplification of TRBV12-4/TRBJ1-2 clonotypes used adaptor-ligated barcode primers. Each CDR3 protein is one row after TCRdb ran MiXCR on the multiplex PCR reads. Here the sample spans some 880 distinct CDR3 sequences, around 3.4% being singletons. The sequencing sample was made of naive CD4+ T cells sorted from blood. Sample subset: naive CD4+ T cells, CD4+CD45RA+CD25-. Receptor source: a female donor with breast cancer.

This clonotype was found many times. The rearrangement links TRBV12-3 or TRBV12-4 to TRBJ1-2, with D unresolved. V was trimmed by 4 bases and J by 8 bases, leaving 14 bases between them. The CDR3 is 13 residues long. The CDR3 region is CASSSKSEAGYTF. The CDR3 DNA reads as TGTGCCAGCAGTTCTAAGTCGGAGGCAGGCTACACCTTC.

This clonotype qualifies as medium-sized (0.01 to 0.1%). In DNA, the CDR3 is TGTGCCAGCAACCAACACCTTAACTATGGCTACACCTTC. Encoded protein: CASNQHLNYGYTF. This chain joins TRBV12-3 or TRBV12-4 and TRBJ1-2; D remains unclear. Trimming shortened V by 7 bases and J by 1 base, and 10 bases separated the two germline ends. This CDR3 spans 13 amino acids.

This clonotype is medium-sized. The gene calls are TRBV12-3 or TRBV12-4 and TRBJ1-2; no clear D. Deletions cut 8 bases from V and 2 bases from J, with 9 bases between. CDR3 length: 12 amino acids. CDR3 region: CASSQPNYGYTF. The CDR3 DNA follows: TGTGCCAGCTCCCAGCCGAACTATGGCTACACCTTC.

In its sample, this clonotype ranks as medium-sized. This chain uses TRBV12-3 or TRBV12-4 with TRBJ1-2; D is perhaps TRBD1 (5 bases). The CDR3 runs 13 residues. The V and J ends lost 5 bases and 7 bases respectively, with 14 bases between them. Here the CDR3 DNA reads TGTGCCAGCAGTCCATCCAGGGCGGCTGGCTACACCTTC. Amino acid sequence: CASSPSRAAGYTF.

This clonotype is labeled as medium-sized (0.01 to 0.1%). The CDR3 here is CASSPGQGDGYTF. CDR3 DNA: TGTGCCAGCAGCCCGGGACAGGGAGACGGCTACACCTTC. The chain joins TRBV12-3 or TRBV12-4 to TRBJ1-2; 9 nucleotides line up with TRBD1. The trim removed 6 bases at V and 8 bases at J, leaving 7 bases unmatched. CDR3 length: 13 residues.

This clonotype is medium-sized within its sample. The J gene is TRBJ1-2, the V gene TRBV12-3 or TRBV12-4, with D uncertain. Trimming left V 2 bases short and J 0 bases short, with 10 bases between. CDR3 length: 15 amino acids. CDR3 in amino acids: CASSLRTATNYGYTF. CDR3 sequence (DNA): TGTGCCAGCAGTTTAAGGACGGCCACTAACTATGGCTACACCTTC.

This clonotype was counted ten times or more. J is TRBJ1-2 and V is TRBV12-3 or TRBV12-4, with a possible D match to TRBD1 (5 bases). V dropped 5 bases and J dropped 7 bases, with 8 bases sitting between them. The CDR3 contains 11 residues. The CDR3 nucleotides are TGTGCCAGCAGTCGACAGACTGGCTACACCTTC. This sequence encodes CASSRQTGYTF.

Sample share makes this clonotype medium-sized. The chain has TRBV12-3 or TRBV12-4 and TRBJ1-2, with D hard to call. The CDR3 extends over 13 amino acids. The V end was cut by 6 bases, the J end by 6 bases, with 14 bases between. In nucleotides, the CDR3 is TGTGCCAGCAGATCATTGTGGGAAGATGGCTACACCTTC. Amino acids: CASRSLWEDGYTF.

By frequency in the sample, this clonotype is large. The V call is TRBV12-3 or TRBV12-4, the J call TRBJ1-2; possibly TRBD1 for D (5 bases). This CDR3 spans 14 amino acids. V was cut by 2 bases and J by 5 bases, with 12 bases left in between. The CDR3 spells CASSLMSGTYGYTF. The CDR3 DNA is TGTGCCAGCAGTTTAATGTCAGGGACGTATGGCTACACCTTC.